Below are 8 T cell receptor beta chains sequenced from a single sample in a study of OX40 agonist ivuxolimab in advanced cancers. The repertoire was sequenced with immunoSEQ multiplex PCR; TCRdb's copy has only in-frame clones and lacks some. Of 90,000 to 100,000 clones listed, roughly 90% are singletons. The specimen was CD4+ or CD8+ T cells sorted from blood, collected in a trial of the OX40 agonist ivuxolimab. The receptors come from an adult with an advanced solid tumor such as melanoma, head and neck, liver or kidney cancer.

The rearrangement joins TRBV5-4 to TRBJ2-5; tentative D call: TRBD2 (7 bases). The germline gives CDR1 SGHNT, CDR2 YYREEE (reference sequence). The CDR3 runs to 15 residues. The V and J ends lost 4 bases and 2 bases respectively, with 15 bases between them. CDR3 nucleotide sequence: TGTGCCAGCAGCCTGATAGGGGGGGGGCAAGAGACCCAGTACTTC. Protein sequence: CASSLIGGGQETQYF.

In its sample, this clone was seen once. The chain couples TRBV18 to TRBJ1-2, with 7 bases aligning to TRBD1. Germline V gene lookup returns CDR1 KGHSH and CDR2 LQKENI. V shed 5 bases, J shed 4 bases, and the junction held 4 bases outside the gene matches. CDR3 length equals 13 residues. CDR3 nucleotides: TGTGCCAGCTCAGAGGACAGGAGCTATGGCTACACCTTC. It encodes CASSEDRSYGYTF. The whole variable domain, remainder taken from reference TRBV18 and TRBJ1-2, is NAGVMQNPRHLVRRRGQEARLRCSPMKGHSHVYWYRQLPEEGLKFMVYLQKENIIDESGMPKERFSAEFPKEGPSILRIQQVVRGDSAAYFCASSEDRSYGYTFGSGTRLTVV.

This chain links TRBV5-1 with TRBJ2-3; D is perhaps TRBD2 (5 bases). This CDR3 is built from 16 residues. Trimming took off 0 bases at V and 4 bases at J, with 15 bases between the two ends. Germline assignment: CDR1 SGHRS and CDR2 YFSETQ. The chain's CDR3 is CASSLVSLAGADTQYF. CDR3 coding DNA: TGCGCCAGCAGCTTGGTCTCTCTAGCAGGAGCAGATACGCAGTATTTT.

This chain links TRBV28 with TRBJ2-7; TRBD1 is a possible D gene (6 bases). The germline V and J ends were trimmed by 2 bases and 2 bases, with 10 bases remaining between them. Germline V lookup: CDR1 MDHEN, CDR2 SYDVKM. The CDR3 runs 14 residues. CDR3 in DNA: TGTGCCAGCAGTTTAGCGGCAGGGGCCTACGAGCAGTACTTC. This sequence encodes CASSLAAGAYEQYF.

The genes are TRBV19 and TRBJ2-3; 14 nucleotides align to TRBD2. Per the germline V gene, CDR1 is LNHDA and CDR2 is SQIVND (reference sequence). Trimming at V came to 6 bases and at J to 4 bases, leaving 6 bases not matched to a gene. The CDR3 has 16 amino acids. The CDR3: CASSLSGLAGADTQYF. The CDR3 nucleotides are TGTGCCAGTAGCCTATCGGGACTAGCGGGAGCAGATACGCAGTATTTT.

V and J are TRBV7-9 and TRBJ2-5, with D possibly being TRBD2 (5 bases). This CDR3 spans 16 amino acids. Germline CDR1 is SEHNR and CDR2 is FQNEAQ (reference sequence). V gave up 2 bases and J gave up 1 base, with 14 bases separating them. The CDR3 is CASSLRPGRGQETQYF. CDR3 bases: TGTGCCAGCAGCTTAAGGCCCGGCCGGGGCCAAGAGACCCAGTACTTC.

The V and J genes are TRBV18 and TRBJ2-6; 10 bases agree with TRBD2. V lost 2 bases, J lost 2 bases, and 6 bases stayed unmatched. The CDR3 sequence is 18 residues long. From germline, CDR1 is KGHSH and CDR2 LQKENI. CDR3 sequence reads: CASSPFLAGATGANVLTF. The DNA for the CDR3 is TGTGCCAGCTCACCATTCCTAGCGGGAGCGACTGGGGCCAACGTCCTGACTTTC.

This clone was counted only a few times. The chain links TRBV6-6 to TRBJ2-7; D is ambiguous. With 6 bases removed from V and 7 bases from J, the gap between germline ends came to 16 bases. Germline CDR1 reads MNHNY; CDR2 reads SVGAGI (reference sequence). This CDR3 region has 13 residues. The CDR3 DNA reads as TGTGCCAGCAGGCAAAATAATCCTCAGGAGCAGTACTTC. It yields the protein CASRQNNPQEQYF.